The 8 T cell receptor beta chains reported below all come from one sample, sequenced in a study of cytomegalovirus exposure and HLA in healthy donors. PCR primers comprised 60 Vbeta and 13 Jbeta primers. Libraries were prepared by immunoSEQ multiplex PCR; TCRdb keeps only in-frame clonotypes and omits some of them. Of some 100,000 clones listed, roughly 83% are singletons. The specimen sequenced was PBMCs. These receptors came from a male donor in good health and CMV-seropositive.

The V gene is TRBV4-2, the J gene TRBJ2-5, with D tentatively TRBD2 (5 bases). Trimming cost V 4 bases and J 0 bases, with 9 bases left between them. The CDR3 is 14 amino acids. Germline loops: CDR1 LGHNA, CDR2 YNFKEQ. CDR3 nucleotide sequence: TGTGCCAGCAGCCCGAGGGTTGACCAAGAGACCCAGTACTTC. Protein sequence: CASSPRVDQETQYF.

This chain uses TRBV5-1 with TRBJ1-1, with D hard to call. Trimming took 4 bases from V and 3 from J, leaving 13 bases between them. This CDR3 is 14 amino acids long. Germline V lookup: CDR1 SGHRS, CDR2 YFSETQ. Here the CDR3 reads CASSGFIRDTEAFF. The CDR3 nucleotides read TGCGCCAGCAGCGGTTTCATACGGGACACTGAAGCTTTCTTT.

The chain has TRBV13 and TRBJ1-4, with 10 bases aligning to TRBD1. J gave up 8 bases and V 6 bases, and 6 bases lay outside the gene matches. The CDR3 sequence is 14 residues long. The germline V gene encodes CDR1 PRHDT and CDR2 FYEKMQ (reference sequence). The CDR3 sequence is CASRWGQGNEKLFF. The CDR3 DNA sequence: TGTGCCAGCAGGTGGGGACAGGGGAACGAAAAACTGTTTTTT.

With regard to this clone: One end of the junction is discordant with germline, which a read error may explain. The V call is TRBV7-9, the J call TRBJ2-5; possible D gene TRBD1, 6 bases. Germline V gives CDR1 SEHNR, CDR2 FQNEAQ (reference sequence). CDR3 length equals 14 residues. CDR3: CSSTDRTALETQYF. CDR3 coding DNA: TGTTCCAGCACCGATCGGACAGCTCTAGAGACCCAGTACTTC.

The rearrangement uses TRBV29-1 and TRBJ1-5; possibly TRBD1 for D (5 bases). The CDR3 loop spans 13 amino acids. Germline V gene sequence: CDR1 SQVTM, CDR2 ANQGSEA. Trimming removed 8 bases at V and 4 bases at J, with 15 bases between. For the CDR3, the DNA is TGCAGCACAGCCCAGGGAGGAAATCAGCCCCAGCATTTT. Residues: CSTAQGGNQPQHF.

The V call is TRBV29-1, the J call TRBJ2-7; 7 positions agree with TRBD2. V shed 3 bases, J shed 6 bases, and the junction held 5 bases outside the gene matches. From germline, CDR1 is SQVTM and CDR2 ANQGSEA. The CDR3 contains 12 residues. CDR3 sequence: CSVERAGVEQYF. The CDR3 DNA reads TGCAGCGTTGAGAGGGCGGGAGTCGAGCAGTACTTC.

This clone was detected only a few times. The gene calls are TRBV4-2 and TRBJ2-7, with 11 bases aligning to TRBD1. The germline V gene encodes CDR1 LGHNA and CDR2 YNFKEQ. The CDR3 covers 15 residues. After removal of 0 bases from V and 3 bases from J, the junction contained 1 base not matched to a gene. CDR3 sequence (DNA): TGTGCCAGCAGCCAAGATGGGACAGGGGGCTACGAGCAGTACTTC. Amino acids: CASSQDGTGGYEQYF.

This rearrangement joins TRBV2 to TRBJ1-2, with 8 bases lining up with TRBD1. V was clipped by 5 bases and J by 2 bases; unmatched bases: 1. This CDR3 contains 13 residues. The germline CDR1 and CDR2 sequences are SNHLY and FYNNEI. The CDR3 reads CASSTGGNYGYTF. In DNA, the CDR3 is TGTGCCAGCAGTACAGGGGGGAACTATGGCTACACCTTC.